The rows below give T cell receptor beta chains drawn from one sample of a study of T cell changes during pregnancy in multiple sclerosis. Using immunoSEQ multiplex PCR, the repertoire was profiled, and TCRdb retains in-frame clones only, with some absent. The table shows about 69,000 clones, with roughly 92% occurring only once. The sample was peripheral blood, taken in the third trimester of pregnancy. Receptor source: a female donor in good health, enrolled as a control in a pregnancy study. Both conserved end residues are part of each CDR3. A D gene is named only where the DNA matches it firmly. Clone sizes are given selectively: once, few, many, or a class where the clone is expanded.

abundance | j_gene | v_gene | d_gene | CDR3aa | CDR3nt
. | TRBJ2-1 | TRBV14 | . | CASSQPPLSSVFNEQFF | TGTGCCAGCAGCCAGCCCCCCTTGAGCTCGGTTTTCAATGAGCAGTTCTTC
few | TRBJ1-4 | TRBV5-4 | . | CASRRWEEPNEKLFF | TGTGCGAGCAGGCGTTGGGAGGAGCCCAATGAAAAACTGTTTTTT
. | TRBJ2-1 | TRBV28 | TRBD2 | CASRPGLAGGPVYEQFF | TGTGCCAGCAGACCCGGACTAGCGGGGGGGCCGGTCTATGAGCAGTTCTTC
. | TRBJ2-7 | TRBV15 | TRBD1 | CATSTRTGGLYEQYF | TGTGCCACCAGCACTAGGACAGGGGGCCTCTACGAGCAGTACTTC
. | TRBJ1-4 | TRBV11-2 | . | CASTSLPSANEKLFF | TGTGCCAGCACCTCATTACCTTCAGCTAATGAAAAACTGTTTTTT
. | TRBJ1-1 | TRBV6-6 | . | CASNQIQGTTEAFF | TGTGCCAGCAACCAAATACAGGGAACCACTGAAGCTTTCTTT
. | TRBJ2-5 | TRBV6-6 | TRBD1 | CASIRRTGETQYF | TGTGCCAGCATACGGAGGACAGGGGAGACCCAGTACTTC
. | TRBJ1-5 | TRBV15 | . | CATSRSEGPQHF | TGTGCCACCAGCAGAAGTGAGGGGCCCCAGCATTTT
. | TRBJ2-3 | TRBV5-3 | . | CARSHPPCPSADTQYF | TGTGCCAGAAGCCACCCCCCTTGCCCGAGCGCAGATACGCAGTATTTT
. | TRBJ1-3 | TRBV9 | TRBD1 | CASSARDRVSGNTIYF | TGTGCCAGCAGCGCCCGGGACAGGGTCTCTGGAAACACCATATATTTT
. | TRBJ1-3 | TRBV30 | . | CAWGFRSGNTIYF | TGTGCCTGGGGATTCCGGAGTGGAAACACCATATATTTT
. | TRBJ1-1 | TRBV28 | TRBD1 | CASRHRGQGNLNTEAFF | TGTGCCAGCAGGCACCGAGGACAGGGCAATTTGAACACTGAAGCTTTCTTT
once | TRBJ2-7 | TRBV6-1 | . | CASSEGLAPYEQYF | TGTGCCAGCAGTGAAGGCCTGGCTCCCTACGAGCAGTACTTC
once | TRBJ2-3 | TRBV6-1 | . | CASSERRYPSDTQYF | TGTGCCAGCAGTGAACGTCGGTACCCATCAGATACGCAGTATTTT
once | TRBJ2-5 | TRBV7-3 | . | CASSLGLSDRQETQYF | TGTGCCAGCAGCTTAGGCTTGTCGGACAGACAAGAGACCCAGTACTTC
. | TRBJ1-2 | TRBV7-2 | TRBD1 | CASSPRQGDYGYTF | TGTGCCAGCAGCCCGAGACAGGGTGACTATGGCTACACCTTC
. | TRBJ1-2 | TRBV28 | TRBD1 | CASSTGTGHKGDGYTF | TGTGCCAGCAGTACCGGGACAGGCCATAAAGGGGATGGCTACACCTTC
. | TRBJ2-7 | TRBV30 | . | CAWSTGRAYEQYF | TGTGCCTGGAGTACAGGGCGAGCCTACGAGCAGTACTTC
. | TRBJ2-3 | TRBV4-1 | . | CASSQVGGGGTDTQYF | TGCGCCAGCAGCCAAGTAGGAGGGGGAGGGACAGATACGCAGTATTTT
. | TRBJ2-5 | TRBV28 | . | CASSRDTLQETQYF | TGTGCCAGCTCCCGGGACACCCTCCAAGAGACCCAGTACTTC
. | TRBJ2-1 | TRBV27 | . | CASSTGTLYNEQFF | TGTGCCAGCAGTACTGGGACACTTTACAATGAGCAGTTCTTC
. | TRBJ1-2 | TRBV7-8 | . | CASSTGGLSYGYTF | TGTGCCAGCAGCACGGGGGGGTTAAGCTATGGCTACACCTTC
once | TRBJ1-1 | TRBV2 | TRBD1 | CASRTGEGTEAFF | TGTGCCAGCAGGACAGGGGAAGGCACTGAAGCTTTCTTT
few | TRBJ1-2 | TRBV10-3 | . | CAIRGRTGYTF | TGTGCCATCAGGGGGAGGACTGGCTACACCTTC
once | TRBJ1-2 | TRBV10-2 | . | CASSPQGTNYGYTF | TGCGCCAGCAGTCCTCAGGGGACGAACTATGGCTACACCTTC
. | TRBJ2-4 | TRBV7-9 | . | CASSPNGIQYF | TGTGCCAGCAGCCCGAACGGTATTCAGTACTTC
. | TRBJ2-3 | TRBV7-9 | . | CASSLSMIPDTQYF | TGTGCCAGCAGCTTGTCTATGATTCCGGATACGCAGTATTTT
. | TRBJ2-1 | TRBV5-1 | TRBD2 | CASSPPGTSGSNEQFF | TGCGCCAGCAGCCCGCCGGGGACTAGCGGGAGTAATGAGCAGTTCTTC
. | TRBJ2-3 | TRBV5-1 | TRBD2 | CASSLSGAPDTQYF | TGCGCCAGCAGTCTTAGCGGGGCCCCAGATACGCAGTATTTT
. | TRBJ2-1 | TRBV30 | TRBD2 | CAWSVGTSGNYEQFF | TGTGCCTGGAGTGTAGGGACTAGCGGGAACTATGAGCAGTTCTTC
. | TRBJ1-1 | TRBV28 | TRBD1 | CASSFGTEMVEAFF | TGTGCCAGCAGTTTTGGGACAGAAATGGTTGAAGCTTTCTTT
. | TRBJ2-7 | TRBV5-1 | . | CASSWGPSSYEQYF | TGCGCCAGCAGCTGGGGGCCCAGCTCCTACGAGCAGTACTTC
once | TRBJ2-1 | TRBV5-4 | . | CASSLLSSSYNEQFF | TGTGCCAGCAGCTTGCTCTCGAGCTCCTACAATGAGCAGTTCTTC
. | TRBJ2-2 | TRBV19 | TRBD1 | CASSSNRGRNTGELFF | TGTGCCAGTAGTTCTAACAGGGGGCGGAACACCGGGGAGCTGTTTTTT
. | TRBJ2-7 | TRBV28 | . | CASSQTSSYEQYF | TGTGCCAGCAGTCAGACTAGCTCCTACGAGCAGTACTTC
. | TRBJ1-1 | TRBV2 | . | CATGAGNTEAFF | TGTGCCACTGGTGCAGGGAACACTGAAGCTTTCTTT
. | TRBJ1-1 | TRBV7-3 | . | CASSLTGGTMNTEAFF | TGTGCCAGCAGCTTAACCGGTGGTACGATGAACACTGAAGCTTTCTTT
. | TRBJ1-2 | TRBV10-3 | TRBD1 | CASNRDRGDGYTF | TGTGCCAGCAACCGGGACAGGGGCGATGGCTACACCTTC
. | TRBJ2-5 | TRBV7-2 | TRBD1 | CASSYFPGQTGETQYF | TGTGCCAGCAGTTATTTTCCGGGACAGACGGGGGAGACCCAGTACTTC
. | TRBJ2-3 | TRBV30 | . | CAWSRQDIYF | TGTGCCTGGTCCCGGCAAGACATTTATTTT
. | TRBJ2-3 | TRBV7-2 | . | CASSPWTFLPPDTQYF | TGTGCCAGCAGCCCGTGGACATTCCTCCCCCCAGATACGCAGTATTTT
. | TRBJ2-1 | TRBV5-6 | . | CASSFSREQFF | TGTGCCAGCAGCTTCTCGCGAGAGCAGTTCTTC